A single sample is the source of the 15 T cell receptor beta chains below, sequenced in a study of low-dose radiotherapy and immunotherapy resistance in tumors. The time point is: after trial treatment. Specified treatment: LDRT plus nivolumab, ipilimumab, low-dose cyclophosphamide and aspirin (RACIN trial). cDNA synthesis used a TRAV/TRBV-specific primer set for both chains. TCR amplification ran approximately 20 PCR cycles using constant-region and V-primer adapter primers. Using its own MiXCR run on the reads, TCRdb lists one record per CDR3 protein. Here the sample spans 95,000 to 100,000 distinct CDR3 sequences, about a fifth being singletons. Source: PBMCs, taken after low-dose radiotherapy plus immunotherapy. The origin of the receptors is a male donor with prostate cancer.

As to this clonotype: A read error is the likely source, as a far larger clone sits one nucleotide away. J is TRBJ2-3 and V is TRBV6-1; D is tentatively TRBD1 or TRBD2 (5 bases each). The CDR3 totals 15 residues. The germline V gene encodes CDR1 MNHNS and CDR2 SASEGT. V dropped 3 bases and J dropped 2 bases, with 12 bases sitting between them. The CDR3 region is CASSDRDGITDTQYF. The CDR3 DNA reads as TGTGCCAGCAGTGACCGGGACGGGATCACAGATACGCAGTATTTT.

This clonotype came up many times. The gene calls are TRBV19 and TRBJ2-1, with TRBD2 matching 9 bases. The V segment lost 8 bases and the J segment 8 bases; nucleotides outside the gene matches: 13. Germline CDR1 and CDR2: LNHDA and SQIVND (reference sequence). This CDR3 is built from 15 residues. The CDR3 region has the DNA TGTGCCAGTGGGACCGGCGGGGGGGCCATGGATGAGCAGTTCTTC. Translating it yields CASGTGGGAMDEQFF.

This clonotype showed up many times. This CDR3 is CASGLSGGGQETQYF. CDR3 coding DNA: TGTGCCAGCGGATTGAGCGGGGGAGGTCAAGAGACCCAGTACTTC. This chain connects TRBV2 to TRBJ2-5; 8 positions match TRBD2. The CDR3 consists of 15 residues. Unmatched junction bases numbered 10, after V lost 8 bases and J lost 2 bases. Germline CDR1 reads SNHLY; CDR2 reads FYNNEI.

This clonotype was counted between two and nine times. J is TRBJ1-1 and V is TRBV10-1, with D possibly matching TRBD1 (5 bases). Trimming left V 0 bases short and J 8 bases short, with 13 bases between. Germline CDR1 WNHNN, CDR2 SYGVQD (reference sequence). This CDR3 contains 14 residues. The CDR3 DNA reads as TGCGCCAGCAGTGAGTCGAGGGGTATTGAGGAAGCTTTCTTT. Protein sequence: CASSESRGIEEAFF.

This clonotype appeared a few times. The chain has TRBV11-2 and TRBJ2-3, with D possibly TRBD1 on 6 matching bases. Germline V lookup: CDR1 SGHAT, CDR2 FQNNGV. Trimming removed 5 bases from V and 3 bases from J, with 18 bases in between. The CDR3 spans 16 residues. CDR3 sequence: CASSPYPTGSTDTQYF. CDR3 nucleotide sequence: TGTGCCAGCAGCCCCTACCCCACAGGGTCTACAGATACGCAGTATTTT.

This clonotype was counted many times. The CDR3 reads CSARDSRGQNIQYF. The CDR3 DNA sequence: TGCAGTGCTAGAGATAGCCGGGGCCAAAACATTCAGTACTTC. The chain recombines TRBV20-1 with TRBJ2-4; D may be TRBD1 or TRBD2 (5 bases each). The germline V and J ends were trimmed by 0 bases and 5 bases, with 11 bases remaining between them. From germline, CDR1 is DFQATT and CDR2 SNEGSKA (reference sequence). The CDR3 totals 14 residues.

This clonotype has only a few counts. The chain combines TRBV4-1 with TRBJ1-2; 8 bases line up with TRBD1. With 8 bases clipped from V and 3 bases from J, the junction kept 11 bases outside the gene matches. From germline, CDR1 is MGHRA and CDR2 YSYEKL. This CDR3 region has 15 residues. The CDR3 spells CASGIPGGLDYGYTF. CDR3 nucleotides: TGCGCCAGCGGCATTCCAGGGGGCCTGGACTATGGCTACACCTTC.

This clonotype was picked up many times. This chain joins TRBV5-6 and TRBJ1-6; TRBD1 matches 7 bases. The CDR3 loop spans 17 amino acids. The junction had 15 bases not matched to a gene; V was cut back by 4 bases and J by 8 bases. Germline V CDR1 and CDR2: SGHDT, YYEEEE. CDR3 in DNA: TGTGCCAGCAGCCCCTCCCGGGGACAGATACGAGATTCACCCCTCCACTTT. Translated: CASSPSRGQIRDSPLHF.

In its sample, this clonotype was seen many times. This chain uses TRBV13 with TRBJ2-2; 16 bases align to TRBD2. Germline assignment: CDR1 PRHDT and CDR2 FYEKMQ (reference sequence). The V segment lost 5 bases and the J segment 6 bases; nucleotides outside the gene matches: 6. The CDR3 contains 17 residues. CDR3 sequence reads: CASSLPGTSGGAGELFF. The CDR3 DNA is TGTGCCAGCAGCCTCCCCGGGACTAGCGGGGGGGCCGGGGAGCTGTTTTTT.

Regarding this clonotype: This likely traces to a read error, being one base from a far larger clone. The chain links TRBV11-2 to TRBJ2-2; D is unresolved. This CDR3 spans 18 amino acids. Trimming took 5 bases from V and 8 from J, leaving 27 bases between them. Per germline, CDR1 SGHAT and CDR2 FQNNGV. CDR3 in DNA: TGTGCCAGCAGCACAACAGAAAGAGGCCCTCGTGTAACTGGGGAGCTGTTTTTT. Protein sequence: CASSTTERGPRVTGELFF.

This clonotype has ten or more counts. The rearrangement uses TRBV6-5 and TRBJ1-4; D may be TRBD1 (5 bases). V was trimmed by 6 bases and J by 8 bases, leaving 10 bases between them. The germline V gene has CDR1 MNHEY and CDR2 SVGAGI. This CDR3 comprises 12 residues. Written as DNA, the CDR3 is TGTGCCAGCAGGCAGGGAGGCGAAAAACTGTTTTTT. It translates to CASRQGGEKLFF.

This clonotype occurred many times. The V call is TRBV18, the J call TRBJ1-5; D unclear. The CDR3 runs 15 residues. CDR1 and CDR2 (germline): KGHSH, LQKENI. V was cut by 3 bases and J by 1 base, with 10 bases left in between. This CDR3 reads CASSPAGLSNQPQHF. The CDR3 nucleotides are TGTGCCAGCTCACCGGCGGGTCTGAGCAATCAGCCCCAGCATTTT.

This clonotype was recorded many times. The chain combines TRBV20-1 with TRBJ2-3; 15 bases line up with TRBD2. Germline values: CDR1 DFQATT, CDR2 SNEGSKA (reference sequence). There are 13 residues in the CDR3. CDR3 sequence reads: CCGTSGRTDTQYF. DNA of the CDR3: TGCTGCGGGACTAGCGGGAGGACGGATACGCAGTATTTT.

This clonotype appeared many times. The V gene is TRBV12-3 or TRBV12-4, the J gene TRBJ2-5; TRBD2 matches at 7 bases. The CDR3 runs 14 residues. The V and J ends lost 7 bases and 1 base, in that order; junction bases with no gene match: 6. The CDR3 spells CASTYGGFQETQYF. The CDR3 DNA follows: TGTGCCAGCACCTACGGGGGGTTCCAAGAGACCCAGTACTTC.

CDR3 coding DNA: TGTGCCAGCAGTGAGCAGTGGTTGGGCTCACCCCTCCACTTT. This codes for CASSEQWLGSPLHF. The rearrangement uses TRBV6-2 or TRBV6-3 and TRBJ1-6; D not certain. With 5 bases removed from V and 10 bases from J, the gap between germline ends came to 15 bases. The CDR3 covers 14 residues. CDR1 and CDR2 from the germline V gene are MNHEY and SVGEGT.